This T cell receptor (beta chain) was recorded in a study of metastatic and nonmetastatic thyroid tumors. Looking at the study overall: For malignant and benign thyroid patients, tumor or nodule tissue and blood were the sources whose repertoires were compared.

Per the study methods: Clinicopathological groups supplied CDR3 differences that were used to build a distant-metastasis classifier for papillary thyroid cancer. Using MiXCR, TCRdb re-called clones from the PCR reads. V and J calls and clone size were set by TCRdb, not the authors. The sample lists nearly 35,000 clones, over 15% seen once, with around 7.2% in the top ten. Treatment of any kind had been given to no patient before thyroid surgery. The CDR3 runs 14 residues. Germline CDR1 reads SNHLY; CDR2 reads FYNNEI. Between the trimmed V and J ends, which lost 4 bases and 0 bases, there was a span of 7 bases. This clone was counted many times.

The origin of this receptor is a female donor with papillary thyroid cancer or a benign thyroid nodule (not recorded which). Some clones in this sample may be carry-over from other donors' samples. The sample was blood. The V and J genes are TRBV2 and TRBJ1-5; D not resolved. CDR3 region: CASSAGDSNQPQHF. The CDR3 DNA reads TGTGCCAGCAGTGCCGGGGATAGCAATCAGCCCCAGCATTTT.